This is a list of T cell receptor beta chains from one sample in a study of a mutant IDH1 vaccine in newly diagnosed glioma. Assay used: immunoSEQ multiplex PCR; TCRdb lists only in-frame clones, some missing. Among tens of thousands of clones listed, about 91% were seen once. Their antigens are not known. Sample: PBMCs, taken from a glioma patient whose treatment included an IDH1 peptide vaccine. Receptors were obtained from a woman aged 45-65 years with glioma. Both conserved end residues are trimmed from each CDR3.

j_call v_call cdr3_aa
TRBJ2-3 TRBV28 ASREGGQRTDTQY
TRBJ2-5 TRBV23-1 ASSHASSGAEQETQY
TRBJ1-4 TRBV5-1 ASQQGMGVNEKLF
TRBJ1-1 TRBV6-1 ASNTGVNTEAF
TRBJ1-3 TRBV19 ASNRGFSGNTIY
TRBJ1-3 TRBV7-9 ASSPRGSGNTIY
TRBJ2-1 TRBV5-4 ASSLETSHNEQF
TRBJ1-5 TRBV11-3 ASSLATGGAGQPQH
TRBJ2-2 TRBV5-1 ASSMDRGDTGELF
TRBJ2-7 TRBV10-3 ATGTYEQY